Below, one TCR beta chain is given with its context. Its specificity is unknown. Trimming stripped 6 bases from V and 1 base from J, with 16 bases between. CDR1 and CDR2 from the germline V gene are KGHSH and LQKENI. This CDR3 is 16 amino acids long. Quantitative 5'-RACE with molecular barcodes was used to make the TCR beta libraries. Via MiXCR, TCRdb re-called the 5' RACE reads, giving one row per CDR3 protein. In the table there are 500,000 to 550,000 distinct CDR3 sequences, about 12% of which are singletons. This entry is derived from a study of CD8 T cells in ankylosing spondylitis. Study-wide findings and caveats: Seemingly characteristic of ankylosing spondylitis blood was a TCR beta motif consisting of roughly 8 highly homologous variants.

The specimen was blood, either unsorted or a sorted T cell fraction (not recorded which). The chain recombines TRBV18 with TRBJ1-5; TRBD1 might be the D (5 bases). This receptor was taken from a male donor with ankylosing spondylitis. The CDR3 DNA reads as TGTGCCAGCTCGGAATACCGGGACCGAAGCAATCAGCCCCAGCATTTT. It codes for CASSEYRDRSNQPQHF.